There are many counts of the clone carrying this T cell receptor (beta chain). Its antigen remains unknown. Amplified TCR beta CDR3 regions came from RNA transcripts. HTBI primers were employed in a first-round RT-PCR of the TCR CDR3. TCRdb passed the multiplex PCR reads through MiXCR, listing each CDR3 protein once. The sample has 380,000 or so distinct CDR3 sequences, 15% to 20% seen once. The CDR3 totals 19 residues. V lost 6 bases and J lost 1, with 27 bases in between. The sample comes from a study of T cells in Graves' hyperthyroidism and ophthalmopathy. Study outcomes and limitations: Patients with ophthalmopathy were separated from those with stable hyperthyroidism by a 13 V-J model. The model anticipated ophthalmopathy a median about six months pre-onset.

Not enrolled were patients with uncontrolled infection, other autoimmune disease, pregnancy or lactation. Diagnostic assessment was based on clinical symptoms, serum thyroxine and TRAb, thyroid ultrasound and orbital computed tomography. The receptor was isolated from a woman aged 18-29 years with Graves' hyperthyroidism. The sample consisted of blood. This chain connects TRBV12-3 or TRBV12-4 to TRBJ1-1, with D perhaps matching TRBD1 (6 bases). CDR3 bases: TGTGCCAGCAGAAATAGTTATCCCCCCAGGGGCTTTGGGAACACTGAAGCTTTCTTT. This codes for CASRNSYPPRGFGNTEAFF.